The 26 T cell receptor beta chains below all came from one sample that was sequenced in a study of shared clonotypes between healthy human individuals. Clones were read by immunoSEQ multiplex PCR, and TCRdb kept only the in-frame ones, dropping some. This table has 1.5 million to 2.5 million clones, about 95% appearing once. Naive CD8 cells comprised CD45RO-negative, CCR7-positively selected cells, excluding terminally differentiated effector memory CD45RA+ cells. Sequencing was done on a sample of naive CD8+ T cells sorted from blood. These receptor sequences come from a man aged 18 to 35 in good health.

The V gene is TRBV2, the J gene TRBJ2-1; D gene uncertain. Germline V CDR1 and CDR2: SNHLY, FYNNEI. The CDR3 runs to 13 residues. V was clipped by 3 bases and J by 5 bases, with 8 bases between them. CDR3 protein: CASSDVLDNEQFF. The CDR3 DNA follows: TGTGCCAGCAGTGATGTCTTGGACAATGAGCAGTTCTTC.

This clone was found once. The V gene is TRBV5-1, the J gene TRBJ1-2; 7 bases line up with TRBD1. After removal of 0 bases from V and 6 bases from J, the junction contained 8 bases not matched to a gene. This CDR3 region has 15 residues. Per the germline V gene, CDR1 is SGHRS and CDR2 is YFSETQ. DNA for the CDR3: TGCGCCAGCAGCTTGGGAGGCAGGGGGTCGGATGGCTACACCTTC. Its translation is CASSLGGRGSDGYTF.

This chain uses TRBV7-9 with TRBJ2-3; the D gene could be TRBD1 or TRBD2 (6 bases each). The CDR3 runs 15 residues. Germline CDR1 and CDR2: SEHNR and FQNEAQ (reference sequence). V lost 5 bases and J lost 1, with 13 bases in between. The CDR3 DNA is TGTGCCAGCAGCCTAGAGGAGGGGGGCACAGATACGCAGTATTTT. It translates to CASSLEEGGTDTQYF.

The J gene is TRBJ1-1, the V gene TRBV15; the match to TRBD1 covers 7 bases. Germline values: CDR1 LNHNV, CDR2 YYDKDF (reference sequence). V trimming: 0 bases; J trimming: 3 bases; junction bases outside the gene matches: 7. The CDR3 is 16 amino acids. Here the CDR3 DNA reads TGTGCCACCAGCAGAGAAGGGGAGGGGGCTGACACTGAAGCTTTCTTT. This gives the protein CATSREGEGADTEAFF.

This chain uses TRBV27 with TRBJ2-5; D remains unclear. Germline loops: CDR1 MNHEY, CDR2 SMNVEV (reference sequence). This CDR3 contains 15 residues. V was pared by 0 bases and J by 9 bases, with 17 bases between. This CDR3 reads CASSLSPGRGWAQYF. As DNA, the CDR3 is TGTGCCAGCAGTTTATCGCCAGGCCGCGGATGGGCCCAGTACTTC.

The CDR3 region has the DNA TGTGCCAGCAGCTCATCCTCTGGACTAGCACCCTCCTACGAGCAGTACTTC. Residues: CASSSSSGLAPSYEQYF. V usage is TRBV5-4 and J usage is TRBJ2-7, with TRBD2 matching 8 bases. In germline, CDR1 is SGHNT, CDR2 YYREEE (reference sequence). V was clipped by 3 bases and J by 0 bases; unmatched bases: 11. The CDR3 loop spans 17 amino acids.

This clone was detected only once. The rearrangement links TRBV18 to TRBJ1-1; 8 bases map to TRBD1. V gave up 1 base and J gave up 4 bases; unmatched junction bases: 5. Germline lookup yields CDR1 KGHSH and CDR2 LQKENI. CDR3 length: 15 amino acids. Written as DNA, the CDR3 is TGTGCCAGCTCACCACGTGCTGACAGGGGCACTGAAGCTTTCTTT. It specifies CASSPRADRGTEAFF.

Only one count was recorded for this clone. Other DNA sequences from this sample encode an identical CDR3 as well. This sequence joins TRBV9 and TRBJ2-7; D could derive from TRBD1 or TRBD2 (5 bases each). Looked up from germline, CDR1 is SGDLS and CDR2 is YYNGEE. Trimming left V 2 bases short and J 0 bases short, with 6 bases between. The CDR3 is 13 amino acids. CDR3 in amino acids: CASSVGGSYEQYF. Written as DNA, the CDR3 is TGTGCCAGCAGCGTTGGGGGCTCCTACGAGCAGTACTTC.

This clone occurred once. The chain is built from TRBV7-8 and TRBJ1-6; 8 bases line up with TRBD1. Per germline, CDR1 SGHVS and CDR2 FQNEAQ. V shed 3 bases, J shed 5 bases, and the junction held 3 bases outside the gene matches. The CDR3 covers 15 residues. CDR3 amino acids: CASSFMGQDNSPLHF. The CDR3 nucleotides read TGTGCCAGCAGCTTCATGGGACAGGATAATTCACCCCTCCACTTT.

In the case of this clone: This same CDR3 is encoded by further DNA sequences in the sample. This sequence joins TRBV19 and TRBJ2-7; 8 nucleotides agree with TRBD2. With V trimmed by 5 bases and J by 2 bases, 2 bases remained unmatched. Germline lookup yields CDR1 LNHDA and CDR2 SQIVND (reference sequence). The CDR3 has 13 residues. The CDR3 region is CASSLGLAYEQYF. For the CDR3, the DNA is TGTGCCAGTAGTTTGGGACTAGCCTACGAGCAGTACTTC.

The chain has TRBV7-9 and TRBJ1-1, with 10 bases identical to TRBD1. V lost 4 bases to trimming and J lost 3 bases; unmatched junction nucleotides: 8. CDR3 length: 16 residues. Germline CDR1 SEHNR, CDR2 FQNEAQ (reference sequence). The CDR3 bases are TGTGCCAGCAGCTCCTTCTCCGGGACAGGGGACACTGAAGCTTTCTTT. Translation: CASSSFSGTGDTEAFF.

The chain uses TRBV5-4 and TRBJ1-1, with a possible D match to TRBD1 (5 bases). Looked up from germline, CDR1 is SGHNT and CDR2 is YYREEE (reference sequence). The CDR3 contains 14 residues. The V and J ends lost 4 bases and 2 bases respectively, with 12 bases between them. CDR3 sequence: CASSPGPGNTEAFF. In DNA, the CDR3 is TGTGCCAGCAGCCCGGGGCCGGGAAACACTGAAGCTTTCTTT.

This clone has a handful of counts. The rearrangement joins TRBV19 to TRBJ1-4, with TRBD1 matching 7 bases. The CDR3 totals 14 residues. CDR1 is LNHDA, CDR2 SQIVND, per germline (reference sequence). Trimming took 5 bases from V and 8 from J; bases not matched to a gene: 8. The CDR3 bases are TGTGCCAGTAGTCCCCGGACAGGAGAGGAAAAACTGTTTTTT. It encodes CASSPRTGEEKLFF.

This chain joins TRBV6-6 and TRBJ1-4; D is perhaps TRBD1 (5 bases). The CDR3 extends over 16 amino acids. Trimming removed 1 base at V and 7 bases at J, with 16 bases between. The germline V gene encodes CDR1 MNHNY and CDR2 SVGAGI (reference sequence). Written as DNA, the CDR3 is TGTGCCAGCAGTTACTGGGGCACTTCAACGTCTGAAAAACTGTTTTTT. Its protein is CASSYWGTSTSEKLFF.

On this clone itself: At the DNA level, this CDR3 is encoded by other sequences in the same sample as well. The rearrangement links TRBV2 to TRBJ2-5; D is perhaps TRBD2 (5 bases). V lost 2 bases to trimming and J lost 1 base, with 8 bases between them. The CDR3 totals 14 residues. CDR1 is SNHLY, CDR2 FYNNEI, per germline. This CDR3 is CASSELAGQETQYF. Written as DNA, the CDR3 is TGTGCCAGCAGTGAATTGGCGGGCCAAGAGACCCAGTACTTC.

About this clone: The same CDR3 also results from other DNA sequences found in this sample. The rearrangement links TRBV9 to TRBJ2-4, with D tentatively TRBD2 (6 bases). V was trimmed by 2 bases and J by 8 bases, leaving 8 bases between them. CDR1 is SGDLS, CDR2 YYNGEE, per germline. There are 12 residues in the CDR3. CDR3 nucleotides: TGTGCCAGCAGCGTCGGGACTGACATTCAGTACTTC. Translated, it gives CASSVGTDIQYF.

The J gene is TRBJ1-1, the V gene TRBV16; D is perhaps TRBD1 (5 bases). Trimming removed 4 bases from V and 2 bases from J, with 14 bases in between. This CDR3 has 15 residues. CDR1 KGHSY and CDR2 FQNENV come from the germline V gene. The CDR3 region has the DNA TGTGCCAGCAGCCCCTCTGGGGGGTCAAACACTGAAGCTTTCTTT. Translation gives CASSPSGGSNTEAFF.

The chain is built from TRBV9 and TRBJ2-3; 8 nucleotides match TRBD2. The germline gives CDR1 SGDLS, CDR2 YYNGEE. The CDR3 is 15 residues long. After removal of 5 bases from V and 2 bases from J, the junction contained 7 bases not matched to a gene. The CDR3 DNA sequence: TGTGCCAGCAGTGAAAGCGGGAGCCTCACAGATACGCAGTATTTT. This gives the protein CASSESGSLTDTQYF.

This sequence joins TRBV2 and TRBJ2-5; D remains ambiguous. Germline-derived CDR1 and CDR2 are SNHLY and FYNNEI. The CDR3 length is 14 residues. V lost 1 base and J 13 bases, leaving 19 bases between the germline ends. This CDR3 reads CASSEGPSTHQWYF. CDR3 DNA sequence: TGTGCCAGCAGTGAAGGCCCCTCCACCCACCAGTGGTACTTC.

The rearrangement joins TRBV4-3 to TRBJ2-7; 8 bases agree with TRBD2. This CDR3 comprises 15 residues. CDR1 is LGHNA and CDR2 is YSLEER in the germline V gene. V gave up 4 bases and J gave up 5 bases; unmatched junction bases: 10. CDR3 nucleotide sequence: TGCGCCAGCAGCCCTTTTGAAGCGGGAGCCAACGAGCAGTACTTC. Protein product: CASSPFEAGANEQYF.

The rearrangement uses TRBV4-2 and TRBJ2-7; D is unclear. V was cut by 1 base and J by 3 bases, with 16 bases left in between. CDR3 length: 16 amino acids. In germline, CDR1 is LGHNA, CDR2 YNFKEQ. The CDR3 DNA sequence: TGTGCCAGCAGCCAAGTCCTAGGTATACCAAGCTACGAGCAGTACTTC. It is translated as CASSQVLGIPSYEQYF.

This clone is a singleton in its sample. V and J are TRBV9 and TRBJ2-7, with D possibly matching TRBD2 (6 bases). There are 15 residues in the CDR3. Per the germline V gene, CDR1 is SGDLS and CDR2 is YYNGEE. The V end lost 4 bases, the J end lost 0 bases, and 14 bases lay between the germline ends. The CDR3 loop reads CASSPHAGSSYEQYF. As DNA, the CDR3 is TGTGCCAGCAGCCCCCACGCGGGGAGCTCCTACGAGCAGTACTTC.

In its sample, this clone was seen once. V and J are TRBV6-6 and TRBJ2-7; weak D call: TRBD2 (6 bases). Germline-derived CDR1 and CDR2 are MNHNY and SVGAGI (reference sequence). V was clipped by 4 bases and J by 0 bases, with 10 bases between them. CDR3 length equals 14 residues. The CDR3 reads CASSFREYSYEQYF. The CDR3 DNA sequence: TGTGCCAGCAGTTTTCGGGAGTACTCCTACGAGCAGTACTTC.

This chain links TRBV9 with TRBJ2-2; TRBD2 might be the D (5 bases). This CDR3 contains 13 residues. Trimming removed 7 bases at V and 6 bases at J, with 13 bases between. Germline CDR1 and CDR2: SGDLS and YYNGEE. The CDR3 nucleotides are TGTGCCAGCTCTAGAGGACTCGCCGGGGAGCTGTTTTTT. Amino acid sequence: CASSRGLAGELFF.

As to this clone: Other DNA sequences of this sample code for an identical CDR3. V is TRBV4-3 and J is TRBJ2-7; the match to TRBD2 covers 11 bases. The V segment lost 4 bases and the J segment 1 base; nucleotides outside the gene matches: 3. Germline assignment: CDR1 LGHNA and CDR2 YSLEER. The CDR3 is made up of 15 amino acids. Here the CDR3 reads CASSPGTSGSYEQYF. The CDR3 DNA reads TGCGCCAGCAGCCCCGGGACTAGCGGATCCTACGAGCAGTACTTC.

The J gene is TRBJ2-1, the V gene TRBV6-5; D call uncertain. Trimming removed 4 bases at V and 1 base at J, with 11 bases between. Per germline, CDR1 MNHEY and CDR2 SVGAGI. CDR3 length: 15 residues. The CDR3, as DNA: TGTGCCAGCAGTTTCGACGGCGGATCCTACAATGAGCAGTTCTTC. Protein product: CASSFDGGSYNEQFF.